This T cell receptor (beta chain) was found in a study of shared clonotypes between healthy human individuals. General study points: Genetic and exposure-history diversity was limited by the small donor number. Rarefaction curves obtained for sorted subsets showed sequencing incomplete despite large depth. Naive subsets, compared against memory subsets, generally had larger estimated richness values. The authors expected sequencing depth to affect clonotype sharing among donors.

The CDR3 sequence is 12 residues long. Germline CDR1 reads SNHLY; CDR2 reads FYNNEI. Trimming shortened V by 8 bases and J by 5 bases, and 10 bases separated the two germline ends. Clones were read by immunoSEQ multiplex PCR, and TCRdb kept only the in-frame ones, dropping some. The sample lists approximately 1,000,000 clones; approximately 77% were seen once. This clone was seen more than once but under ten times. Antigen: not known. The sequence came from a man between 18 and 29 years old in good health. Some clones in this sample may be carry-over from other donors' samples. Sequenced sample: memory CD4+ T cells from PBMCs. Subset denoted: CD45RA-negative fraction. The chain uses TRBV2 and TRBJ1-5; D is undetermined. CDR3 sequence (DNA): TGTGCCAGCTCCAGGTCTTATCAGCCCCAGCATTTT. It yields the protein CASSRSYQPQHF.